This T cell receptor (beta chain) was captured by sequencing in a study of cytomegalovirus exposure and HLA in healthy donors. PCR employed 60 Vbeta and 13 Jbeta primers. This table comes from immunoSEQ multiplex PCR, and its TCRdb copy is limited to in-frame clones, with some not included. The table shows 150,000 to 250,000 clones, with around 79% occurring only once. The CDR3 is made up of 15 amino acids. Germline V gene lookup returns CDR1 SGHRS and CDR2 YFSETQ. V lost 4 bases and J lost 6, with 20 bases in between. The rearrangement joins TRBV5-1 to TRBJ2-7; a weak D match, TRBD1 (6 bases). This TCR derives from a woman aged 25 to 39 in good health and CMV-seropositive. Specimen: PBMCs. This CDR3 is CASSGRARGSSEQYF. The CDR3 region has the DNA TGCGCCAGCAGCGGCCGGGCCAGGGGATCCAGCGAGCAGTACTTC.